Each of the 15 T cell receptor beta chains below was sequenced from the same sample in a study of CD8 T cells in ankylosing spondylitis. TCRdb reprocessed the 5' RACE reads via MiXCR and lists one record per CDR3 protein. The data show under 250,000 distinct CDR3 sequences, about 30% seen once. The sequencing input was blood, either unsorted or a sorted T cell fraction (not recorded which). The source is a male donor with ankylosing spondylitis or in good health (not recorded which).

This chain connects TRBV7-8 to TRBJ2-3, with 8 bases fitting TRBD2. V lost 4 bases to trimming and J lost 5 bases; unmatched junction nucleotides: 8. Germline V gene lookup returns CDR1 SGHVS and CDR2 FQNEAQ. The CDR3 totals 15 residues. The CDR3 region has the DNA TGTGCCAGCAGCTCATCTACCGGGACTAGAGATACGCAGTATTTT. Encoded protein: CASSSSTGTRDTQYF. The full variable domain, rest sourced from reference TRBV7-8 and TRBJ2-3, is GAGVSQSPRYKVAKRGQDVALRCDPISGHVSLFWYQQALGQGPEFLTYFQNEAQLDKSGLPSDRFFAERPEGSVSTLKIQRTQQEDSAVYLCASSSSTGTRDTQYFGPGTRLTVL.

The chain joins TRBV20-1 to TRBJ2-7; D is undetermined. The germline V and J ends were trimmed by 6 bases and 7 bases, with 10 bases remaining between them. The germline gives CDR1 DFQATT, CDR2 SNEGSKA (reference sequence). The CDR3 has 10 residues. CDR3 in amino acids: CSAREFEQYF. The CDR3, as DNA: TGCAGTGCAAGGGAATTTGAGCAGTACTTC.

This clonotype was observed a handful of times. The chain carries TRBV18 and TRBJ1-1, with no clear D. V dropped 4 bases and J dropped 0 bases, with 9 bases sitting between them. CDR3 length: 14 amino acids. Germline V gene data show CDR1 as KGHSH and CDR2 as LQKENI. The CDR3 region is CASSRQSMNTEAFF. In DNA, the CDR3 is TGTGCCAGCTCACGCCAGTCCATGAACACTGAAGCTTTCTTT.

The chain links TRBV20-1 to TRBJ2-7; D is perhaps TRBD1 or TRBD2 (7 bases each). There are 15 residues in the CDR3. Germline V gene data show CDR1 as DFQATT and CDR2 as SNEGSKA (reference sequence). Trimming removed 6 bases at V and 4 bases at J, with 22 bases between. As DNA, the CDR3 is TGCAGTGCCGAGGGGGCGGGGGCGCGTGTGTACGAGCAGTACTTC. Amino acid sequence: CSAEGAGARVYEQYF.

A few counts support this clonotype. The V and J genes are TRBV5-6 and TRBJ2-1; D uncertain. CDR3 length: 15 residues. Germline lookup yields CDR1 SGHDT and CDR2 YYEEEE. Trimming cost V 4 bases and J 3 bases, with 14 bases left between them. The DNA of the CDR3 is TGTGCCAGCAGCCCACGGCAAGGGATCTACAATGAGCAGTTCTTC. It encodes CASSPRQGIYNEQFF.

The table lists this clonotype with a few counts. The V call is TRBV20-1, the J call TRBJ2-5, with a tentative D call TRBD1 (5 bases). The CDR3 totals 15 residues. Per germline, CDR1 DFQATT and CDR2 SNEGSKA (reference sequence). V was cut by 3 bases and J by 4 bases, with 18 bases left in between. The CDR3 protein is CSASKIWQGGETQYF. The DNA of the CDR3 is TGCAGTGCTAGCAAGATCTGGCAGGGCGGAGAGACCCAGTACTTC.

This clonotype has more than one count but fewer than ten. A much larger clone sits a single nucleotide away, making a read error possible. V is TRBV29-1 and J is TRBJ2-6; D gene ambiguous. Germline V gene sequence: CDR1 SQVTM, CDR2 ANQGSEA. This CDR3 is 13 amino acids long. The CDR3 nucleotides read TGCAGCGTCATGAAATCCCGGGCCAACGGCCTGACTTTC. It yields the protein CSVMKSRANGLTF.

The chain joins TRBV5-1 to TRBJ2-7; TRBD2 is a possible D gene (5 bases). The CDR3 has 15 residues. The germline V gene has CDR1 SGHRS and CDR2 YFSETQ. Trimming took off 6 bases at V and 3 bases at J, with 19 bases between the two ends. The CDR3 region has the DNA TGCGCCAGCAAGGAGGAGAGCGGACTTCACTACGAGCAGTACTTC. Its translation is CASKEESGLHYEQYF. The full variable domain, its missing parts supplied by reference TRBV5-1 and TRBJ2-7, is KAGVTQTPRYLIKTRGQQVTLSCSPISGHRSVSWYQQTPGQGLQFLFEYFSETQRNKGNFPGRFSGRQFSNSRSEMNVSTLELGDSALYLCASKEESGLHYEQYFGPGTRLTVT.

The chain couples TRBV25-1 to TRBJ2-5; D not certain. The CDR3 sequence is 16 residues long. Germline CDR1 reads MGHDK; CDR2 reads SYGVNS. V was pared by 0 bases and J by 1 base, with 12 bases between. CDR3 region: CASSEYAGPIQETQYF. The CDR3 DNA reads as TGTGCCAGCAGTGAATACGCCGGACCGATCCAAGAGACCCAGTACTTC.

This clonotype was counted many times. The chain combines TRBV29-1 with TRBJ2-3; TRBD1 agrees at 7 bases. Losses at the gene ends were 5 bases for V and 6 bases for J; bases not matched to a gene: 5. The CDR3 is made up of 12 amino acids. The germline gives CDR1 SQVTM, CDR2 ANQGSEA. CDR3 in DNA: TGCAGCGTTTATGACAGGGACGATACGCAGTATTTT. It is translated as CSVYDRDDTQYF.

This chain connects TRBV27 to TRBJ2-3, with 8 bases fitting TRBD2. J was trimmed by 4 bases and V by 5 bases; bases with no gene match: 11. This CDR3 region has 16 residues. CDR1 MNHEY and CDR2 SMNVEV come from the germline V gene (reference sequence). As DNA, the CDR3 is TGTGCCAGCAGTCCCCCGGCGGGGGGTCTGGCAGATACGCAGTATTTT. As protein: CASSPPAGGLADTQYF.

The chain combines TRBV12-3 or TRBV12-4 with TRBJ2-2, with D perhaps given as TRBD1 or TRBD2 (7 bases each). The CDR3 extends over 15 amino acids. Trimming cost V 7 bases and J 4 bases, with 16 bases left between them. Written as DNA, the CDR3 is TGTGCCAGCAAAGCAGGGGGGGCCATCACCGGGGAGCTGTTTTTT. As protein: CASKAGGAITGELFF.

A word on this clonotype: One base away lies a much larger clone, so this may be a sequencing read error. This chain joins TRBV12-3 or TRBV12-4 and TRBJ2-5, with 8 bases lining up with TRBD1. This CDR3 region has 14 residues. V shed 3 bases and J 4 bases; nucleotides not matched to a gene: 4. The CDR3: CASSFPGGAETQYF. CDR3 in DNA: TGTGCCAGCAGTTTCCCAGGGGGCGCAGAGACCCAGTACTTC.

CDR3 sequence reads: CASSLTGGDGYTF. The CDR3 coding sequence is TGTGCCAGCAGTCTCACAGGGGGCGATGGCTACACCTTC. V and J are TRBV12-3 or TRBV12-4 and TRBJ1-2, with 9 positions matching TRBD1. Germline trimming cut 5 bases from V and 6 bases from J; bases unmatched to any gene: 4. The CDR3 extends over 13 amino acids.

This clonotype was recorded a few times. The chain recombines TRBV7-6 with TRBJ2-3, with TRBD2 as a possible D gene (6 bases). The germline V and J ends were trimmed by 0 bases and 2 bases, with 12 bases remaining between them. The CDR3 length is 16 residues. Germline lookup yields CDR1 SGHVS and CDR2 FNYEAQ. For the CDR3, the DNA is TGTGCCAGCAGCTTAGCGCGGGAAGTGGCCACAGATACGCAGTATTTT. As protein: CASSLAREVATDTQYF.